A single T cell receptor (beta chain) is shown here with its context. The target antigen is unknown. These data originate in a study of T-cell memory formation after mild COVID-19. Germline CDR1 and CDR2: SNHLY and FYNNEI. Trimming stripped 6 bases from V and 1 base from J, with 0 bases between. The CDR3 totals 11 residues. Researchers used 5'RACE with constant-segment primers to make TCR alpha and TCR beta cDNA libraries that carry sample barcodes and UMIs. TCRdb passed the 5' RACE reads through MiXCR, listing each CDR3 protein once. The sample shows about 400,000 distinct CDR3 sequences, approximately 24% of them seen only once. The study's findings and limits: What remained unconfirmed was the SARS-CoV-2 specificity of second-wave clones peaking on day 37.

The sequencing input was PBMCs or a T cell subset sorted from them (not recorded which). This clonotype was obtained from an adult woman who had mild COVID-19 (a few samples of this study predate the infection). Cell type and time point are not known. This sequence joins TRBV2 and TRBJ2-2; D is undetermined. The CDR3 loop reads CASRNTGELFF. The CDR3 DNA reads as TGTGCCAGCAGGAACACCGGGGAGCTGTTTTTT.